This TCR beta chain derives from a study of blood T cell repertoires in COVID-19. Across the study: The cDNA or gDNA used as material had been derived from T cells, B-cell-depleted T cells, or PBMCs.

The table came from immunoSEQ multiplex PCR; TCRdb's copy has only in-frame clones and leaves some out. The sample lists 250,000 to 350,000 clones, 88% occurring once. This CDR3 is 14 amino acids long. V was clipped by 5 bases and J by 9 bases; unmatched bases: 6. Per germline, CDR1 SGHTA and CDR2 FQGNSA. Sequenced input: peripheral blood. The receptor was isolated from a woman aged 50 to 60 with active or convalescent COVID-19. V and J are TRBV7-2 and TRBJ1-6, with 8 bases matching TRBD1. The chain's CDR3 is CASSLQGVGSPLHF. The CDR3, as DNA: TGTGCCAGCAGCCTACAGGGGGTCGGTTCACCCCTCCACTTT.